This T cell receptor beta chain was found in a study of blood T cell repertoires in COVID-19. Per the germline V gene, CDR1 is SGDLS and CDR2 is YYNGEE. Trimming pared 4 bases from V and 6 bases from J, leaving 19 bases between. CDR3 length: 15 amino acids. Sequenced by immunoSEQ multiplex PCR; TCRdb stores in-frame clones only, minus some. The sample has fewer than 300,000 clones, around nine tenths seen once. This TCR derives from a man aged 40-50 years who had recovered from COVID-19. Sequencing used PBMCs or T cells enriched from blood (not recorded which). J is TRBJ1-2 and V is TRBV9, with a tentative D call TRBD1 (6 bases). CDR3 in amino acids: CASSPIQGPSDGYTF. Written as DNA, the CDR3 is TGTGCCAGCAGCCCAATTCAGGGGCCATCGGATGGCTACACCTTC.